These 17 T cell receptor beta chains were sequenced from one sample in a study of shared clonotypes between healthy human individuals. Using immunoSEQ multiplex PCR, the repertoire was profiled, and TCRdb retains in-frame clones only, with some absent. In the table there are roughly 500,000 clones, 76% of which are singletons. The sequencing sample was made of PBMCs. The receptors come from a woman aged 40 to 49 in good health. Some clones in this sample may be carry-over from other donors' samples.

J is TRBJ2-3 and V is TRBV19; D not resolved. V was cut by 7 bases and J by 1 base, with 12 bases left in between. The CDR3 sequence is 14 residues long. In germline, CDR1 is LNHDA, CDR2 SQIVND (reference sequence). The CDR3 DNA reads as TGTGCCAGTACTCCGAGATACCGCACAGATACGCAGTATTTT. Its protein product is CASTPRYRTDTQYF.

V is TRBV28 and J is TRBJ2-7; 10 bases agree with TRBD2. The ends lost 6 bases at V and 5 bases at J; junction bases unmatched: 7. This CDR3 has 14 amino acids. Germline V gene sequence: CDR1 MDHEN, CDR2 SYDVKM. In DNA, the CDR3 is TGTGCCAGCAGCCCCCTAGCGGGAGTGGACGAGCAGTACTTC. Residues: CASSPLAGVDEQYF.

This clone has only one observation. This chain links TRBV10-1 with TRBJ2-2, with D maybe TRBD2 (6 bases). CDR1 WNHNN and CDR2 SYGVQD come from the germline V gene (reference sequence). There are 16 residues in the CDR3. V was cut by 0 bases and J by 5 bases, with 13 bases left in between. In nucleotides, the CDR3 is TGCGCCAGCAGTGAGTCCGGGACTGGATTTACCGGGGAGCTGTTTTTT. Its protein is CASSESGTGFTGELFF.

In its sample, this clone was seen a few times. V usage is TRBV7-2 and J usage is TRBJ2-3, with 8 nucleotides matching TRBD2. The CDR3 extends over 14 amino acids. Unmatched junction bases numbered 6, after V lost 5 bases and J lost 5 bases. Per germline, CDR1 SGHTA and CDR2 FQGNSA. The CDR3 DNA is TGTGCCAGCAGCCTGAGCGGGAGTATAGATACGCAGTATTTT. It specifies CASSLSGSIDTQYF.

The genes are TRBV15 and TRBJ2-1; a weak D match, TRBD2 (5 bases). The CDR3 runs to 16 residues. With 5 bases removed from V and 2 bases from J, the gap between germline ends came to 16 bases. Germline V gene data show CDR1 as LNHNV and CDR2 as YYDKDF (reference sequence). The CDR3 spells CATSLQSGFPYNEQFF. CDR3 DNA sequence: TGTGCCACCAGCTTACAAAGCGGTTTTCCCTACAATGAGCAGTTCTTC. The complete variable domain, with remaining parts taken from reference TRBV15 and TRBJ2-1, reads DAMVIQNPRYQVTQFGKPVTLSCSQTLNHNVMYWYQQKSSQAPKLLFHYYDKDFNNEADTPDNFQSRRPNTSFCFLDIRSPGLGDTAMYLCATSLQSGFPYNEQFFGPGTRLTVL.

The gene calls are TRBV29-1 and TRBJ2-1; the D gene is possibly TRBD2 (6 bases). The CDR3 spans 15 residues. V was trimmed by 6 bases and J by 4 bases, leaving 19 bases between them. In germline, CDR1 is SQVTM, CDR2 ANQGSEA. CDR3 sequence reads: CSVHSQLATYNEQFF. DNA of the CDR3: TGCAGCGTCCATAGTCAGCTAGCGACTTACAATGAGCAGTTCTTC.

The chain recombines TRBV6-5 with TRBJ2-5; D perhaps matches TRBD2 (5 bases). CDR3 length: 11 amino acids. The germline CDR1 and CDR2 sequences are MNHEY and SVGAGI. Trimming removed 7 bases from V and 4 bases from J, with 7 bases in between. The CDR3 nucleotides are TGTGCCAGCAAGAGGGCAGAGACCCAGTACTTC. This translates into CASKRAETQYF.

The V and J genes are TRBV7-2 and TRBJ1-4; D is uncertain. V lost 3 bases, J lost 8 bases, and 10 bases lay in between. This CDR3 has 13 amino acids. Per the germline V gene, CDR1 is SGHTA and CDR2 is FQGNSA. CDR3 protein: CASSFGSGEKLFF. CDR3 bases: TGTGCCAGCAGCTTTGGGAGTGGAGAAAAACTGTTTTTT.

This chain links TRBV5-8 with TRBJ1-1; D is unresolved. Trimming cost V 7 bases and J 1 base, with 11 bases left between them. From germline, CDR1 is SGHTS and CDR2 YDEGEE. The CDR3 is 13 amino acids. CDR3 in amino acids: CASAVDPNTEAFF. CDR3 coding DNA: TGTGCCAGCGCTGTGGACCCGAACACTGAAGCTTTCTTT.

The chain combines TRBV12-5 with TRBJ2-5; TRBD1 aligns across 9 bases. With V trimmed by 6 bases and J by 4 bases, 9 bases remained unmatched. CDR1 and CDR2 (germline): LGHNT, FRNRAP. This CDR3 comprises 15 residues. CDR3 bases: TGTGCTAGTGGCAGACAGGGGGTGGAGGGAGAGACCCAGTACTTC. Translated: CASGRQGVEGETQYF.

The chain links TRBV19 to TRBJ2-7, with 9 bases identical to TRBD1. There are 14 residues in the CDR3. The germline V gene encodes CDR1 LNHDA and CDR2 SQIVND (reference sequence). J gave up 3 bases and V 6 bases, and 6 bases lay outside the gene matches. CDR3 sequence (DNA): TGTGCCAGTAGCCAAAGGGACAGGGTCTACGAGCAGTACTTC. Translating it yields CASSQRDRVYEQYF.

The chain links TRBV7-8 to TRBJ2-3; D perhaps matches TRBD1 (6 bases). The V gene lost 1 base and the J gene lost 4 bases, with 18 bases spanning the gap. This CDR3 region has 17 residues. Germline assignment: CDR1 SGHVS and CDR2 FQNEAQ. The CDR3 DNA is TGTGCCAGCAGCTTAGGAACGTTCAGGGGTATGGCAGATACGCAGTATTTT. It codes for CASSLGTFRGMADTQYF.

The sample holds one count of this clone. The rearrangement joins TRBV11-3 to TRBJ2-1, with 14 bases matching TRBD2. Germline lookup yields CDR1 SGHNT and CDR2 YENEEA. The CDR3 is made up of 19 amino acids. The junction had 15 bases not matched to a gene; V was cut back by 5 bases and J by 6 bases. The CDR3 nucleotides are TGTGCCAGCAGCATCTCGACTAGCGGGAGGGCCCGGGGCTCCAATGAGCAGTTCTTC. Protein product: CASSISTSGRARGSNEQFF. Together with reference TRBV11-3 and TRBJ2-1, the CDR3 gives the full variable domain: EAGVVQSPRYKIIEKKQPVAFWCNPISGHNTLYWYLQNLGQGPELLIRYENEEAVDDSQLPKDRFSAERLKGVDSTLKIQPAELGDSAVYLCASSISTSGRARGSNEQFFGPGTRLTVL.

For this clone: A much larger clone lies one base from this, so it may be a read error. The CDR3 coding sequence is TGTACCTGGAGAGCCGGACAGTATAGCAATCAGCCCCAGCATTTT. As protein: CTWRAGQYSNQPQHF. This chain connects TRBV30 to TRBJ1-5; possibly TRBD1 for D (6 bases). The CDR3 is 15 residues long. Germline CDR1 is GTSNPN and CDR2 is SVGIG (reference sequence).

This clone was observed at least ten times. The chain employs TRBV10-1 and TRBJ2-3; D gene unclear. Deletions cut 2 bases from V and 5 bases from J, with 5 bases between. The CDR3 runs to 12 residues. Germline CDR1 and CDR2: WNHNN and SYGVQD (reference sequence). CDR3 protein: CASSEVGDTQYF. The DNA of the CDR3 is TGCGCCAGCAGTGAGGTTGGAGATACGCAGTATTTT.

The chain uses TRBV6-4 and TRBJ2-6, with 9 bases that match TRBD1. CDR3 length: 16 residues. Germline trimming cut 3 bases from V and 2 bases from J; bases unmatched to any gene: 2. The germline V gene encodes CDR1 MRHNA and CDR2 SNTAGT. CDR3 protein: CASSEQGAPGANVLTF. The CDR3 nucleotides read TGTGCCAGCAGTGAACAGGGGGCGCCTGGGGCCAACGTCCTGACTTTC.

The chain uses TRBV6-5 and TRBJ1-4, with TRBD1 matching over 8 bases. This CDR3 comprises 14 residues. Germline V gene lookup returns CDR1 MNHEY and CDR2 SVGAGI. Germline trimming cut 6 bases from V and 6 bases from J; bases unmatched to any gene: 6. The CDR3 reads CASRPLTGDEKLFF. In nucleotides, the CDR3 is TGTGCCAGCAGACCCCTGACAGGGGATGAAAAACTGTTTTTT.